This note documents a single T cell receptor (beta chain) sequence. The entry originates in a study of human T cells and chemical hapten exposure. On the study more broadly: The study patch tested 0.01% DPC on the upper back and read results at 6 days.

The CDR3 has 13 amino acids. V shed 4 bases, J shed 4 bases, and the junction held 6 bases outside the gene matches. CDR1 and CDR2 from the germline V gene are SQVTM and ANQGSEA. The sample's time point: pre-sensitization, week 0. Treatment denoted: therapeutic diphenylcyclopropenone sensitization with weekly scalp DPC. Sequencing started from total RNA isolated from unfractionated whole blood. Original data processing: Sample-level TCR yields exhibited a median of around 90,000, with a range of roughly 20,000 to 700,000. TCRdb itself ran the RACE reads through MiXCR, one entry per CDR3 protein. These V and J calls derive from TCRdb rather than the authors' analysis. The data show 250,000 or so distinct CDR3 sequences, approximately 7.5% seen once.

The sample consisted of whole blood, taken in connection with sensitization to the hapten diphenylcyclopropenone (DPC). This sequence was found in a man aged 18-30 years with alopecia areata. Some clones in this sample may be carry-over from other donors' samples. The chain has TRBV29-1 and TRBJ1-2; 7 bases are a match to TRBD1. DNA for the CDR3: TGCAGCGTTGGGACAGGTCCTCGCTATGGCTACACCTTC. It specifies CSVGTGPRYGYTF. The whole variable domain, remainder taken from reference TRBV29-1 and TRBJ1-2, is SAVISQKPSRDICQRGTSLTIQCQVDSQVTMMFWYRQQPGQSLTLIATANQGSEATYESGFVIDKFPISRPNLTFSTLTVSNMSPEDSSIYLCSVGTGPRYGYTFGSGTRLTVV.